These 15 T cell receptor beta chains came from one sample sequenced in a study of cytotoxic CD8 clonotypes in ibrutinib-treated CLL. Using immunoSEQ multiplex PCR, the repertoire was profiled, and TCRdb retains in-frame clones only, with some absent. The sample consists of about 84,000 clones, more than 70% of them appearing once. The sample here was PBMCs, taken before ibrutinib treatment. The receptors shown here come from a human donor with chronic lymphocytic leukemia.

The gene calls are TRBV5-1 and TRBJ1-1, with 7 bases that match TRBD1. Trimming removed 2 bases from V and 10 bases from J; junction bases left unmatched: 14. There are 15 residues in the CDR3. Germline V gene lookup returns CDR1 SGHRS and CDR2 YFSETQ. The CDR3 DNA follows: TGCGCCAGCAGCTTAGGCGGCGACAGGGAGTATAGAGCTTTCTTT. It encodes CASSLGGDREYRAFF.

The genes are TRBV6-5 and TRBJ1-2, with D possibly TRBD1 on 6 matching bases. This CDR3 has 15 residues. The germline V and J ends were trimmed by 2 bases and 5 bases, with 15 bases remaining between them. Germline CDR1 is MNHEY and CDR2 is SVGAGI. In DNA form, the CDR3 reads TGTGCCAGCAGTTACGGGAGGGGGGCTGATTATGGCTACACCTTC. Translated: CASSYGRGADYGYTF.

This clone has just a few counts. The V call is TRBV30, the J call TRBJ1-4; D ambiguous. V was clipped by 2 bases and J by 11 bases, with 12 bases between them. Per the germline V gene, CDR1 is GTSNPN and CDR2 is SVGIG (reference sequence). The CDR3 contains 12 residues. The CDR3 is CAWSRGSDKLFF. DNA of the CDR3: TGTGCCTGGAGTCGGGGTTCCGATAAACTGTTTTTT.

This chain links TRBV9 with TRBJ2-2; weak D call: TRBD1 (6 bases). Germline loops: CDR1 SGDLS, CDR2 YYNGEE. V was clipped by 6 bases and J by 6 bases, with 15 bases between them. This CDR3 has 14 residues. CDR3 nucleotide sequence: TGTGCCAGCAAAGGAACAGGGTATCCCGGGGAGCTGTTTTTT. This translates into CASKGTGYPGELFF.

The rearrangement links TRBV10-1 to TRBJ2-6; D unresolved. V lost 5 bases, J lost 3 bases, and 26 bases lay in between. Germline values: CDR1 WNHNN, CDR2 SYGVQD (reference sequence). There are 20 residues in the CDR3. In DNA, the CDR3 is TGCGCCAGCAGTTGTCCTTTAGAAAAGGGCTCCACCTTTGGGGCCAACGTCCTGACTTTC. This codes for CASSCPLEKGSTFGANVLTF.

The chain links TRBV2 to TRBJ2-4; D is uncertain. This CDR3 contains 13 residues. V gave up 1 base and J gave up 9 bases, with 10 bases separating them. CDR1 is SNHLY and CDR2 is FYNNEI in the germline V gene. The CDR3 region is CASSEDPSSIQYF. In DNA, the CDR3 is TGTGCCAGCAGTGAAGATCCGTCGTCCATTCAGTACTTC.

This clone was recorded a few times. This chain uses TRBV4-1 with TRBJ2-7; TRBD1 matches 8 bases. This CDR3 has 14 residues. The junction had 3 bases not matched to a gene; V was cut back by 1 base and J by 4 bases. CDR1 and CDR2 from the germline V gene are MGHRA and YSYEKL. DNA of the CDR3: TGCGCCAGCAGCCAAGCCAGGGGGCCGTACGAGCAGTACTTC. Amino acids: CASSQARGPYEQYF.

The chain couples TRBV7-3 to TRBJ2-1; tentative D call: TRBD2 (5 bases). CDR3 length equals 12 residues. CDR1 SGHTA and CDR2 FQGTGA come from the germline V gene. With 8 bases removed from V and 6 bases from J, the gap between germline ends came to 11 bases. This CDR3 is CASGGVRNEQFF. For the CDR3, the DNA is TGTGCCAGCGGAGGAGTCCGCAATGAGCAGTTCTTC.

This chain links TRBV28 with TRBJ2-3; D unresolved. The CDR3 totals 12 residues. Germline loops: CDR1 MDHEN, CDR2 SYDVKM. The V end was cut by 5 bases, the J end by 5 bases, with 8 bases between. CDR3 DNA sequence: TGTGCCAGCAGTCCCCCGCGAGATACGCAGTATTTT. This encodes CASSPPRDTQYF. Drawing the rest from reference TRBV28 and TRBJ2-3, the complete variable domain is DVKVTQSSRYLVKRTGEKVFLECVQDMDHENMFWYRQDPGLGLRLIYFSYDVKMKEKGDIPEGYSVSREKKERFSLILESASTNQTSMYLCASSPPRDTQYFGPGTRLTVL.

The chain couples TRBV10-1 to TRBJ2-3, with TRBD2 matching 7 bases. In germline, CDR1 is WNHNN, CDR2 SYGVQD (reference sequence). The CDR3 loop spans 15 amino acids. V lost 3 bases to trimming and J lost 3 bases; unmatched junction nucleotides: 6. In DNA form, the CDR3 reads TGCGCCAGCAGTGAAGGGCCCGGGGGGACAGATACGCAGTATTTT. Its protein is CASSEGPGGTDTQYF.

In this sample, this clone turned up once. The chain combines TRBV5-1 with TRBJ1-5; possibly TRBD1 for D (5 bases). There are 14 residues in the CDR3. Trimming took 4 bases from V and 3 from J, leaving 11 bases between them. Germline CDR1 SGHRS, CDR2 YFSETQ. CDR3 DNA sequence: TGCGCCAGCAGCCCGCAGGGTGACAATCAGCCCCAGCATTTT. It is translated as CASSPQGDNQPQHF.

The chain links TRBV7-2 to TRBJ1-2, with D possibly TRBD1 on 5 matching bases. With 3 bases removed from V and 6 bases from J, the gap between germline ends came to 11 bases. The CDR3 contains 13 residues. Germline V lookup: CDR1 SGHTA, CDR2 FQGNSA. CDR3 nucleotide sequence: TGTGCCAGCAGCTTCGCAGGGCCCAATGGCTACACCTTC. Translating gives CASSFAGPNGYTF.

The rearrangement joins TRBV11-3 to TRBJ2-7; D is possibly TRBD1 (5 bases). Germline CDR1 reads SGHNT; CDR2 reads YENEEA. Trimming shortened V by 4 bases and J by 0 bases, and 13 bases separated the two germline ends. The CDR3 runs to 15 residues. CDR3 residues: CASSSSGLPSYEQYF. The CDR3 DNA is TGTGCCAGCAGCTCTTCAGGGTTACCCTCCTACGAGCAGTACTTC.

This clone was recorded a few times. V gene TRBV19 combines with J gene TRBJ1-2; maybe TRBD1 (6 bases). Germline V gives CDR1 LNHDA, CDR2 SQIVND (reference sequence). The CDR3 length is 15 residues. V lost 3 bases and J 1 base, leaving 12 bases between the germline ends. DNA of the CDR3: TGTGCCAGTAGTATGTCAGGGGCGATTAACTATGGCTACACCTTC. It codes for CASSMSGAINYGYTF.

For the CDR3, the DNA is TGTGCCCGGTCCGTTTCGGGGGCCTATACGCAGTATTTT. Translated: CARSVSGAYTQYF. The chain couples TRBV30 to TRBJ2-3, with D possibly being TRBD1 or TRBD2 (6 bases each). CDR1 is GTSNPN and CDR2 is SVGIG in the germline V gene (reference sequence). V lost 8 bases and J lost 7, with 19 bases in between. This CDR3 contains 13 residues.